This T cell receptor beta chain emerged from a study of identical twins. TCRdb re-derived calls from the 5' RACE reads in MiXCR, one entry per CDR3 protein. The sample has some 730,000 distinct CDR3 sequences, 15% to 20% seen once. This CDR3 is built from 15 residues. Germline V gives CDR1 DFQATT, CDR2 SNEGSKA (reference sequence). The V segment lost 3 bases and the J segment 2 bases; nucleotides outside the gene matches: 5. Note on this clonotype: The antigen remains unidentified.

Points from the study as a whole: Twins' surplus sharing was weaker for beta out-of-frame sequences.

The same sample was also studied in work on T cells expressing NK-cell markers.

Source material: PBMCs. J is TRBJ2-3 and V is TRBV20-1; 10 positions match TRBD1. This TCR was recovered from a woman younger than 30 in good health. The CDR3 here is CSASGGTGVTDTQYF. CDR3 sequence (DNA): TGCAGTGCTAGCGGAGGGACAGGGGTCACAGATACGCAGTATTTT.